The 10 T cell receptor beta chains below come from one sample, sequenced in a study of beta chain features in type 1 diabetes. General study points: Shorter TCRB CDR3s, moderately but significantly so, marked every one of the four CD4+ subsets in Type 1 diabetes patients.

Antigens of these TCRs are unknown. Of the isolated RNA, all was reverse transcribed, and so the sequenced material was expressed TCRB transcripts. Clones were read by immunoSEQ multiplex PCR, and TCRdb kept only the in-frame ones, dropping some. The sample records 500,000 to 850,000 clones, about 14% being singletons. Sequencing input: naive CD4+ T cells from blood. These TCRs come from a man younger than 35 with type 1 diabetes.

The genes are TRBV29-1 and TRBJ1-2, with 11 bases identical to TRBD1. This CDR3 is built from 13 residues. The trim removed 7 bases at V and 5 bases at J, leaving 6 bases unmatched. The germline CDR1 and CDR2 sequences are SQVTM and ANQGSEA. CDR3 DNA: TGCAGCGGGGGACAGGGGGTCGAGTATGGCTACACCTTC. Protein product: CSGGQGVEYGYTF. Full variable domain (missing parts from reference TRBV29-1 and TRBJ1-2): SAVISQKPSRDICQRGTSLTIQCQVDSQVTMMFWYRQQPGQSLTLIATANQGSEATYESGFVIDKFPISRPNLTFSTLTVSNMSPEDSSIYLCSGGQGVEYGYTFGSGTRLTVV.

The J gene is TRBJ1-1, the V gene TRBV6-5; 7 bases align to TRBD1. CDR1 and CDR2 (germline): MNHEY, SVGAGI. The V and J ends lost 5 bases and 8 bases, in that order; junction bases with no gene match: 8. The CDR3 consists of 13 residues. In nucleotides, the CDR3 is TGTGCCAGCAGTAAACTGACAGGGACCGAAGCTTTCTTT. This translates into CASSKLTGTEAFF.

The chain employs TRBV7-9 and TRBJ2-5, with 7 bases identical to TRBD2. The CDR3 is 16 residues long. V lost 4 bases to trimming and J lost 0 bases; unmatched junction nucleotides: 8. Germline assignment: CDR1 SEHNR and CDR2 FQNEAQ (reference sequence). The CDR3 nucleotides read TGTGCCAGCAGCTCAATGGGAGCGGGAAACCAAGAGACCCAGTACTTC. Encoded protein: CASSSMGAGNQETQYF.

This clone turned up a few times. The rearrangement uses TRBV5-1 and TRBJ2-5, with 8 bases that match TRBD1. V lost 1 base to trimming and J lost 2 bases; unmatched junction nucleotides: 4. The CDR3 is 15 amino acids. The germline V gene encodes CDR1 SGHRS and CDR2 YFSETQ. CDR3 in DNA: TGCGCCAGCAGCTTGTACAGGGGGAGGCAAGAGACCCAGTACTTC. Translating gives CASSLYRGRQETQYF.

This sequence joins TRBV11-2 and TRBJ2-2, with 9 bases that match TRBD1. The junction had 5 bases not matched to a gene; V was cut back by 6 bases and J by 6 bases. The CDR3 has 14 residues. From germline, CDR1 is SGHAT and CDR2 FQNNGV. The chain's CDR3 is CASRSQGAAGELFF. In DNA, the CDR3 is TGTGCCAGCAGATCACAGGGGGCCGCCGGGGAGCTGTTTTTT.

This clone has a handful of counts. This CDR3 is CASSEVAGKATGELFF. CDR3 sequence (DNA): TGTGCCAGCAGTGAAGTGGCAGGGAAGGCCACCGGGGAGCTGTTTTTT. The genes are TRBV6-1 and TRBJ2-2, with TRBD1 as a possible D gene (5 bases). CDR1 MNHNS and CDR2 SASEGT come from the germline V gene. The CDR3 sequence is 16 residues long. Between the trimmed V and J ends, which lost 1 base and 4 bases, there was a span of 13 bases.

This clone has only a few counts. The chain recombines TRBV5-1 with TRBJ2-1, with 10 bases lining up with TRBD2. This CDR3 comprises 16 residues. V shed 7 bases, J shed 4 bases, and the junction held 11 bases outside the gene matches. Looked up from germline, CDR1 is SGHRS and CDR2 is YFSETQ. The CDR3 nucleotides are TGCGCCAGCCAACCATTCCTAGCGGGGGATTACAATGAGCAGTTCTTC. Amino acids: CASQPFLAGDYNEQFF.

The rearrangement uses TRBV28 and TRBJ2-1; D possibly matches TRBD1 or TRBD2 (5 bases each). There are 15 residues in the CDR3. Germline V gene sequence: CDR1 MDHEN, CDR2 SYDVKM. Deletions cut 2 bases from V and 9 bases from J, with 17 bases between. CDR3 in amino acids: CASSLGTPKGTEQFF. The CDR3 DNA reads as TGTGCCAGCAGTTTAGGGACGCCTAAGGGGACTGAGCAGTTCTTC.

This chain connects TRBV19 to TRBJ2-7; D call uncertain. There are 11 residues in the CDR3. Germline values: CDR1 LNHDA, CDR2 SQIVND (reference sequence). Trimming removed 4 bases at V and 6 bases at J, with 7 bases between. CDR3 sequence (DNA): TGTGCCAGTAGTACCGCATCCGAGCAGTACTTC. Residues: CASSTASEQYF.

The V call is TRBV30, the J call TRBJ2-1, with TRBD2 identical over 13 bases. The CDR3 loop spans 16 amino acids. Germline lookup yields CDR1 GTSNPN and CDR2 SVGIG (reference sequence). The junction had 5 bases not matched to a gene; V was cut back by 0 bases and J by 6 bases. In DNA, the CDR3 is TGTGCCTGGAGTGTACTGGGGACTAGCGGGACCAATGAGCAGTTCTTC. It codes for CAWSVLGTSGTNEQFF.